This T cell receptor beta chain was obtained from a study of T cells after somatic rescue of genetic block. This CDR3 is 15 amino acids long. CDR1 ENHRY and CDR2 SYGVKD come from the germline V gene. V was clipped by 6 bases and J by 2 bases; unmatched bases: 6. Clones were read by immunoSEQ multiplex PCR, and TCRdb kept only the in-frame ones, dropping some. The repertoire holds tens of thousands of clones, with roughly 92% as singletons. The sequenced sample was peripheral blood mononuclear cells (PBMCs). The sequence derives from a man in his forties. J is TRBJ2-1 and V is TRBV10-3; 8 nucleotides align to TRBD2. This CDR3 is CAIRALADTYNEQFF. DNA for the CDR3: TGTGCCATCAGGGCACTAGCGGATACCTACAATGAGCAGTTCTTC.